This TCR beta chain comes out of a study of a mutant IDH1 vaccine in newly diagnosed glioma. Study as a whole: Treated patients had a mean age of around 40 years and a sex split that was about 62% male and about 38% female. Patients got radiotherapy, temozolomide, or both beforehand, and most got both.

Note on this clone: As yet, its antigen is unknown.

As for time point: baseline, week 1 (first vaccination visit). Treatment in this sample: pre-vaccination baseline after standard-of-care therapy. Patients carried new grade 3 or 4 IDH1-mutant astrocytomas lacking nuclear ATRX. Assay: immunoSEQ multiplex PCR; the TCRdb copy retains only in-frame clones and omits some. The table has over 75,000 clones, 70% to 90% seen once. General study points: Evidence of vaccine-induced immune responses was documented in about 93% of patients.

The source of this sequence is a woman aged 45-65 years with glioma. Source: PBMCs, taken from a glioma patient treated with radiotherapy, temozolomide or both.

CDR3 sequence (DNA): TGTGCCAGCAGCTATACGGGACAGGGTAGCGAGCAGTACTTC. Translating gives CASSYTGQGSEQYF. The chain carries TRBV13 and TRBJ2-7; 9 bases agree with TRBD1. After removal of 4 bases from V and 6 bases from J, the junction contained 7 bases not matched to a gene. Germline V gene sequence: CDR1 PRHDT, CDR2 FYEKMQ (reference sequence). The CDR3 is made up of 14 amino acids.